The clone carrying this TCR beta chain was detected only a few times. Antigen: not known. This entry belongs to a study of blood T cells in healthy people across ages. Alongside a J-beta primer mix, a sample-barcoded 5' primer served in a second PCR lasting roughly 7 to 11 cycles. The yield of each sample was at least 2.5 million CDR3-containing paired-end reads. TCRdb independently ran MiXCR on the 5' RACE reads; one entry per CDR3 protein. The repertoire holds approximately 800,000 distinct CDR3 sequences, with roughly 24% as singletons. The length of the CDR3 is 13 residues. Germline V CDR1 and CDR2: SGHTA, FQGNSA. Notes on the study in general: No one knew whether donors had CMV, which possibly confounded expanded clonotype changes.

These data were likewise used in another study, on T cells of mothers and their children. That study adds: The TCR beta CDR3 read count exceeded 9.5 million for each mother and was several million for each child.

Sequencing was carried out using blood. The clonotype was recovered from a boy between 5 and 17 years old in good health. The chain is built from TRBV7-2 and TRBJ2-1; D remains unclear. With the DNA end fitting TRBJ2-5 better, the J assignment may be wrong. DNA for the CDR3: TGTGCCAGCAGCTTAGCGCGGACGGAGACCCAGTACTTC. Encoded protein: CASSLARTETQYF.